This entry is about one TCR beta chain. Its antigen is not known. Specified time point: persistent/refractory GD, antithyroid drugs over 5 years with positive TRAb. Generation of the TCR library employed RNA extracted from PBMCs. Investigators prepared the TCR beta libraries by applying iRepertoire HTBI primers and Arm-PCR of CDR3 regions. TCRdb reanalysed the multiplex PCR reads using MiXCR and keeps one entry per CDR3 protein. This table has roughly 360,000 distinct CDR3 sequences, roughly 25% appearing once. CDR1 is SGHRS and CDR2 is YFSETQ in the germline V gene. Trimming pared 0 bases from V and 4 bases from J, leaving 13 bases between. The CDR3 is 15 residues long. The data were taken from a study of regulatory T cells in long-lasting Graves disease. Study findings and constraints: When disease was persistent, TRBV28, TRBJ1-2 and TRBJ2-5 were the favored segments.

The sample here was peripheral blood mononuclear cells (PBMCs), taken when the disease was refractory, from a patient treated with antithyroid drugs. The receptor was derived from a woman between 35 and 50 years old with Graves disease. The J gene is TRBJ1-1, the V gene TRBV5-1; the D gene is possibly TRBD1 (5 bases). CDR3 residues: CASSLVAAGGTEAFF. Here the CDR3 DNA reads TGCGCCAGCAGCTTGGTAGCGGCTGGGGGCACTGAAGCTTTCTTT.